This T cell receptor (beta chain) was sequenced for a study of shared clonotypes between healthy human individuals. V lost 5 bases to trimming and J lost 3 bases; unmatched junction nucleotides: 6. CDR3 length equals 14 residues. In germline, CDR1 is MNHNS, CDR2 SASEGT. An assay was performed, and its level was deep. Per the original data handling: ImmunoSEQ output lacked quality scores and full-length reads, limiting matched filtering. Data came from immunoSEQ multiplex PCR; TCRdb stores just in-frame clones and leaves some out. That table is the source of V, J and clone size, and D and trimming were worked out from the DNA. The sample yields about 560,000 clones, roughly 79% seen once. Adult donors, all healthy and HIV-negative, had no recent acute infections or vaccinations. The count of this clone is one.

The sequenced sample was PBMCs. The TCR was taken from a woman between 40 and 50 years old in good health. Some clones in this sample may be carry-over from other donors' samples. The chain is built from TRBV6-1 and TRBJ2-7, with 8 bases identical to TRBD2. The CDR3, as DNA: TGTGCCAGCAGTCCCTCGGGACTAGTCTACGAGCAGTACTTC. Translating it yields CASSPSGLVYEQYF.